Below, 31 T cell receptor beta chains from the same sample are listed, as sequenced in a study of blood T cell repertoires in COVID-19. The repertoire was sequenced with immunoSEQ multiplex PCR; TCRdb's copy has only in-frame clones and lacks some. The table has tens of thousands of clones, 70% to 90% seen once. The sample comprised peripheral blood. These receptors all come from a man between 60 and 70 years old with acute or convalescent COVID-19.

This clone showed up just once. This chain joins TRBV10-3 and TRBJ1-1; the D gene is possibly TRBD1 (6 bases). With 5 bases removed from V and 1 base from J, the gap between germline ends came to 8 bases. Looked up from germline, CDR1 is ENHRY and CDR2 is SYGVKD. This CDR3 has 13 amino acids. CDR3 bases: TGTGCCATCAGTCTGACAGGGAACACTGAAGCTTTCTTT. This gives the protein CAISLTGNTEAFF.

The V gene is TRBV29-1, the J gene TRBJ1-1; TRBD1 is a possible D gene (5 bases). Trimming left V 5 bases short and J 4 bases short, with 14 bases between. CDR1 is SQVTM and CDR2 is ANQGSEA in the germline V gene. CDR3 length: 13 amino acids. The CDR3 DNA reads as TGCAGCGTTAAACAGGTTTTGGGCACTGAAGCTTTCTTT. Translated: CSVKQVLGTEAFF.

V is TRBV5-1 and J is TRBJ1-5; 9 nucleotides line up with TRBD1. V shed 2 bases and J 6 bases; nucleotides not matched to a gene: 6. The germline V gene has CDR1 SGHRS and CDR2 YFSETQ. CDR3 length: 15 residues. The DNA for the CDR3 is TGCGCCAGCAGCTTTCTACAGGGGGCAGGTCAGCCCCAGCATTTT. Protein: CASSFLQGAGQPQHF.

The gene calls are TRBV12-3 or TRBV12-4 and TRBJ2-7; D might be TRBD2 (6 bases). Trimming pared 1 base from V and 9 bases from J, leaving 13 bases between. The CDR3 is made up of 13 amino acids. This CDR3 reads CASSLGRGWVQYF. CDR3 nucleotide sequence: TGTGCCAGCAGTTTAGGGCGGGGTTGGGTGCAGTACTTC.

For the CDR3, the DNA is TGTGCCAGCAGCGTAAACAGGGGAGGTCAGCCCCAGCATTTT. It yields the protein CASSVNRGGQPQHF. The V gene is TRBV7-2, the J gene TRBJ1-5; 7 nucleotides match TRBD1. The V and J ends lost 5 bases and 6 bases, in that order; junction bases with no gene match: 7. CDR1 is SGHTA and CDR2 is FQGNSA in the germline V gene. The CDR3 is 14 amino acids.

V and J are TRBV20-1 and TRBJ2-3; D gene unclear. CDR1 and CDR2 (germline): DFQATT, SNEGSKA (reference sequence). This CDR3 spans 11 amino acids. Trimming pared 3 bases from V and 5 bases from J, leaving 6 bases between. CDR3 DNA: TGCAGTGCTAGTTCCATAGATACGCAGTATTTT. Translated: CSASSIDTQYF.

The chain has TRBV15 and TRBJ2-5; D is possibly TRBD1 (7 bases). CDR1 LNHNV and CDR2 YYDKDF come from the germline V gene (reference sequence). This CDR3 region has 14 residues. V gave up 8 bases and J gave up 3 bases, with 16 bases separating them. CDR3 protein: CATWNDREEETQYF. The DNA for the CDR3 is TGTGCCACCTGGAACGACAGGGAGGAAGAGACCCAGTACTTC. Full variable domain (missing parts from reference TRBV15 and TRBJ2-5): DAMVIQNPRYQVTQFGKPVTLSCSQTLNHNVMYWYQQKSSQAPKLLFHYYDKDFNNEADTPDNFQSRRPNTSFCFLDIRSPGLGDTAMYLCATWNDREEETQYFGPGTRLLVL.

This clone was seen just once. The rearrangement links TRBV9 to TRBJ1-1; D is unclear. CDR1 and CDR2 from the germline V gene are SGDLS and YYNGEE. V was shortened by 2 bases and J by 3 bases, with 14 bases between the two germline ends. This CDR3 comprises 15 residues. This CDR3 reads CASSVGGFVDTEAFF. The CDR3, as DNA: TGTGCCAGCAGCGTTGGAGGGTTTGTAGACACTGAAGCTTTCTTT.

The chain links TRBV29-1 to TRBJ1-1; 9 nucleotides line up with TRBD1. V trimming: 7 bases; J trimming: 1 base; junction bases outside the gene matches: 4. Germline V lookup: CDR1 SQVTM, CDR2 ANQGSEA. The CDR3 is 13 residues long. CDR3 region: CSGGQGTNTEAFF. The CDR3 region has the DNA TGCAGCGGCGGACAGGGGACGAACACTGAAGCTTTCTTT. The whole variable domain, remainder taken from reference TRBV29-1 and TRBJ1-1, is SAVISQKPSRDICQRGTSLTIQCQVDSQVTMMFWYRQQPGQSLTLIATANQGSEATYESGFVIDKFPISRPNLTFSTLTVSNMSPEDSSIYLCSGGQGTNTEAFFGQGTRLTVV.

The chain combines TRBV4-1 with TRBJ1-2; TRBD1 aligns across 9 bases. CDR1 is MGHRA and CDR2 is YSYEKL in the germline V gene. The CDR3 totals 15 residues. J lost 1 base, V lost 4 bases, and 4 bases had no gene match. The CDR3 coding sequence is TGCGCCAGCAGCCGTCCGGGACAGGGTAACTATGGCTACACCTTC. Translation: CASSRPGQGNYGYTF.

The chain carries TRBV15 and TRBJ1-1, with TRBD1 matching 11 bases. V lost 8 bases and J lost 1; bases outside the gene matches: 6. The CDR3 has 15 residues. The germline CDR1 and CDR2 sequences are LNHNV and YYDKDF (reference sequence). CDR3 bases: TGTGCCACCCGGGAGGACAGGGGGCGGAACACTGAAGCTTTCTTT. This codes for CATREDRGRNTEAFF.

The V and J genes are TRBV4-1 and TRBJ2-2; 7 bases fit TRBD1. The germline CDR1 and CDR2 sequences are MGHRA and YSYEKL. The CDR3 consists of 17 residues. V lost 2 bases to trimming and J lost 5 bases; unmatched junction nucleotides: 11. The DNA for the CDR3 is TGCGCCAGCAGCCAACCCCCAGGGGGAATTCAGACCGGGGAGCTGTTTTTT. Its translation: CASSQPPGGIQTGELFF.

The V gene is TRBV3-1 (or the pseudogene TRBV3-2), the J gene TRBJ2-2; D might be TRBD2 (6 bases). Germline V gives CDR1 LGHDT, CDR2 YNNKEL (reference sequence). V gave up 5 bases and J gave up 6 bases, with 19 bases separating them. The CDR3 loop spans 16 amino acids. CDR3 in amino acids: CASSVRDSRRAGELFF. CDR3 bases: TGTGCCAGCAGCGTGCGGGACTCCCGTCGAGCCGGGGAGCTGTTTTTT.

The CDR3 protein is CASSSGLARTDTQYF. The DNA of the CDR3 is TGTGCCAGCAGCTCGGGACTAGCACGCACAGATACGCAGTATTTT. The rearrangement links TRBV11-2 to TRBJ2-3, with 9 nucleotides matching TRBD2. The germline gives CDR1 SGHAT, CDR2 FQNNGV. The CDR3 covers 15 residues. The junction had 3 bases not matched to a gene; V was cut back by 4 bases and J by 1 base. Full variable domain (missing parts from reference TRBV11-2 and TRBJ2-3): EAGVAQSPRYKIIEKRQSVAFWCNPISGHATLYWYQQILGQGPKLLIQFQNNGVVDDSQLPKDRFSAERLKGVDSTLKIQPAKLEDSAVYLCASSSGLARTDTQYFGPGTRLTVL.

V is TRBV5-1 and J is TRBJ1-6; 7 bases agree with TRBD1. Germline V gene lookup returns CDR1 SGHRS and CDR2 YFSETQ. The trim removed 0 bases at V and 6 bases at J, leaving 3 bases unmatched. The CDR3 is made up of 15 amino acids. As DNA, the CDR3 is TGCGCCAGCAGCTTGGAGACAGGGACTAATTCACCCCTCCACTTT. Translation: CASSLETGTNSPLHF. Supplemented by reference TRBV5-1 and TRBJ1-6, the full variable domain reads KAGVTQTPRYLIKTRGQQVTLSCSPISGHRSVSWYQQTPGQGLQFLFEYFSETQRNKGNFPGRFSGRQFSNSRSEMNVSTLELGDSALYLCASSLETGTNSPLHFGNGTRLTVT.

The chain carries TRBV6-2 or TRBV6-3 and TRBJ2-5; 7 bases are a match to TRBD2. J was trimmed by 2 bases and V by 5 bases; bases with no gene match: 5. This CDR3 has 14 amino acids. Germline-derived CDR1 and CDR2 are MNHEY and SVGEGT. In nucleotides, the CDR3 is TGTGCCAGCAGTGTGGGGGGGAATCAAGAGACCCAGTACTTC. As protein: CASSVGGNQETQYF.

The chain combines TRBV30 with TRBJ1-3; D remains unclear. Trimming took 4 bases from V and 0 from J, leaving 10 bases between them. The CDR3 has 14 residues. Per the germline V gene, CDR1 is GTSNPN and CDR2 is SVGIG (reference sequence). This chain's CDR3 is CAWKSGNSGNTIYF. For the CDR3, the DNA is TGTGCCTGGAAGAGCGGGAACTCTGGAAACACCATATATTTT.

The chain carries TRBV6-2 or TRBV6-3 and TRBJ1-5, with a possible D match to TRBD1 (5 bases). The CDR3 consists of 20 residues. Between the trimmed V and J ends, which lost 4 bases and 3 bases, there was a span of 28 bases. Germline lookup yields CDR1 MNHEY and CDR2 SVGEGT. The CDR3 nucleotides are TGTGCCAGCAGTTCACCCTTGAGGACGGTGGACATCCGAACCAATCAGCCCCAGCATTTT. This gives the protein CASSSPLRTVDIRTNQPQHF.

CDR3 sequence reads: CASSLGMGQRGRKETQYF. As DNA, the CDR3 is TGTGCCAGCAGCTTAGGGATGGGGCAGCGGGGGCGAAAAGAGACCCAGTACTTC. V gene TRBV7-2 combines with J gene TRBJ2-5; 8 positions match TRBD2. Germline CDR1 reads SGHTA; CDR2 reads FQGNSA. V trimming: 1 base; J trimming: 3 bases; junction bases outside the gene matches: 13. The CDR3 totals 18 residues.

The chain carries TRBV10-3 and TRBJ1-4; 7 bases match TRBD1. The V gene's germline CDR1 is ENHRY and CDR2 SYGVKD. Germline trimming cut 2 bases from V and 3 bases from J; bases unmatched to any gene: 9. The CDR3 loop spans 17 amino acids. CDR3 sequence reads: CAISERTGLGANEKLFF. The CDR3, as DNA: TGTGCCATCAGTGAGAGGACAGGTTTGGGGGCTAATGAAAAACTGTTTTTT.

The genes are TRBV19 and TRBJ1-4, with 10 bases that match TRBD1. Germline V gene data show CDR1 as LNHDA and CDR2 as SQIVND (reference sequence). CDR3 length equals 14 residues. V gave up 3 bases and J gave up 12 bases; unmatched junction bases: 7. Here the CDR3 DNA reads TGTGCCAGTAGTATCGGGACAGGGGTTCCAGAACTGTTTTTT. It yields the protein CASSIGTGVPELFF.

This clone turned up a few times. The rearrangement uses TRBV7-2 and TRBJ2-1; TRBD2 matches 7 bases. The CDR3 totals 14 residues. The germline gives CDR1 SGHTA, CDR2 FQGNSA. After removal of 3 bases from V and 9 bases from J, the junction contained 8 bases not matched to a gene. Here the CDR3 DNA reads TGTGCCAGCAGCTTGACTAGCTCTTTTAGTGAGCAGTTCTTC. The encoded protein is CASSLTSSFSEQFF.

This sequence joins TRBV10-1 and TRBJ2-3, with 14 bases that match TRBD2. J lost 4 bases, V lost 2 bases, and 8 bases had no gene match. The CDR3 length is 18 residues. Germline loops: CDR1 WNHNN, CDR2 SYGVQD (reference sequence). As DNA, the CDR3 is TGCGCCAGCAGTGAGACCGGGACTAGCGGGAGAGGAGCAGATACGCAGTATTTT. As protein: CASSETGTSGRGADTQYF.

The V and J genes are TRBV9 and TRBJ1-3; D unclear. Germline CDR1 and CDR2: SGDLS and YYNGEE. V was clipped by 3 bases and J by 0 bases, with 10 bases between them. This CDR3 comprises 15 residues. CDR3 loop: CASSAAGSSGNTIYF. The CDR3 DNA is TGTGCCAGCAGCGCCGCCGGTTCCTCTGGAAACACCATATATTTT.

The V and J genes are TRBV6-2 or TRBV6-3 and TRBJ2-7; 11 nucleotides match TRBD2. This CDR3 is 16 amino acids long. The J segment lost 0 bases and the V segment lost 7 bases, leaving 8 bases of the junction unmatched. The V gene's germline CDR1 is MNHEY and CDR2 SVGEGT. DNA of the CDR3: TGTGCCAGCACCCCCGGTACTAGCGGGGGCTCCTACGAGCAGTACTTC. This encodes CASTPGTSGGSYEQYF.

The J gene is TRBJ1-1, the V gene TRBV10-1; 7 nucleotides align to TRBD1. The CDR3 has 14 amino acids. V lost 0 bases, J lost 4 bases, and 2 bases stayed unmatched. Germline-derived CDR1 and CDR2 are WNHNN and SYGVQD (reference sequence). In DNA, the CDR3 is TGCGCCAGCAGTGAGTCGACAGGGACCACTGAAGCTTTCTTT. It encodes CASSESTGTTEAFF.

The chain recombines TRBV3-1 (or the pseudogene TRBV3-2) with TRBJ1-2, with D possibly being TRBD1 (5 bases). The V and J ends lost 1 base and 3 bases respectively, with 15 bases between them. The germline V gene encodes CDR1 LGHDT and CDR2 YNNKEL (reference sequence). The CDR3 has 16 residues. CDR3 amino acids: CASSQVSRQGYYGYTF. CDR3 DNA sequence: TGTGCCAGCAGCCAAGTCTCCCGGCAGGGATACTATGGCTACACCTTC.

The chain uses TRBV10-3 and TRBJ2-1; the match to TRBD1 covers 10 bases. This CDR3 contains 17 residues. The V segment lost 7 bases and the J segment 5 bases; nucleotides outside the gene matches: 14. In germline, CDR1 is ENHRY, CDR2 SYGVKD. CDR3 sequence: CAITQGQGIGRHNEQFF. For the CDR3, the DNA is TGTGCCATCACCCAGGGACAGGGGATCGGTCGCCACAATGAGCAGTTCTTC.

The rearrangement links TRBV6-2 or TRBV6-3 to TRBJ2-6; D is undetermined. The CDR3 contains 15 residues. CDR1 is MNHEY, CDR2 SVGEGT, per germline. V was trimmed by 4 bases and J by 1 base, leaving 8 bases between them. This chain's CDR3 is CASSFRVSGANVLTF. CDR3 DNA: TGTGCCAGCAGTTTCCGGGTGTCTGGGGCCAACGTCCTGACTTTC.

The CDR3 is CASSYGYEQYF. In nucleotides, the CDR3 is TGTGCCAGCAGTTACGGCTACGAGCAGTACTTC. The rearrangement joins TRBV28 to TRBJ2-7; D unresolved. Germline V gene sequence: CDR1 MDHEN, CDR2 SYDVKM. Trimming pared 4 bases from V and 3 bases from J, leaving 4 bases between. The CDR3 sequence is 11 residues long.

This clone came up a few times. J is TRBJ2-6 and V is TRBV5-1; TRBD2 aligns across 8 bases. CDR1 and CDR2 (germline): SGHRS, YFSETQ. The V and J ends lost 0 bases and 0 bases, in that order; junction bases with no gene match: 2. The CDR3 runs to 17 residues. Written as DNA, the CDR3 is TGCGCCAGCAGCTTGGCCGGGGGGGCCTCTGGGGCCAACGTCCTGACTTTC. Residues: CASSLAGGASGANVLTF.